This T cell receptor (beta chain) was sequenced in a study of CD8 T cells in ankylosing spondylitis. Study conclusions and caveats: The clones that were linked to disease were reported to be significantly enriched in matched synovial fluid samples from ankylosing spondylitis patients.

This clonotype was picked up many times. No antigen is known for it. Researchers built TCR beta libraries using quantitative 5'-RACE with molecular barcodes. TCRdb itself ran the 5' RACE reads through MiXCR, one entry per CDR3 protein. The sample has hundreds of thousands of distinct CDR3 sequences; 7% to 10% are singletons. The sample taken for sequencing was blood, either unsorted or a sorted T cell fraction (not recorded which). This clonotype originated in a female donor with ankylosing spondylitis or in good health (not recorded which).

The CDR3 loop reads CASSDSGLAGLEQFF. CDR3 coding DNA: TGTGCCAGCAGCGACTCGGGACTAGCGGGATTAGAGCAGTTCTTC. The chain employs TRBV7-9 and TRBJ2-1, with 13 bases matching TRBD2. Germline CDR1 reads SEHNR; CDR2 reads FQNEAQ (reference sequence). With V trimmed by 5 bases and J by 10 bases, 8 bases remained unmatched. The CDR3 spans 15 residues.